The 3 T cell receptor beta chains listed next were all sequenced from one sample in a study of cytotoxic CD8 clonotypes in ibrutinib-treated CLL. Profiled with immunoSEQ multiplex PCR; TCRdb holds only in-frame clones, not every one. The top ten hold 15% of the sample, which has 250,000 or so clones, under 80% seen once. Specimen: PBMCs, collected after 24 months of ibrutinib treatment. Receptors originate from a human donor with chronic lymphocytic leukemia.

The DNA for the CDR3 is TGTGCCAGCACCGATACAGGGGGGAACTATGGCTACACCTTC. It is translated as CASTDTGGNYGYTF. The chain uses TRBV6-5 and TRBJ1-2, with 8 bases aligning to TRBD1. This CDR3 is 14 amino acids long. Losses at the gene ends were 7 bases for V and 2 bases for J; bases not matched to a gene: 6. CDR1 and CDR2 (germline): MNHEY, SVGAGI.

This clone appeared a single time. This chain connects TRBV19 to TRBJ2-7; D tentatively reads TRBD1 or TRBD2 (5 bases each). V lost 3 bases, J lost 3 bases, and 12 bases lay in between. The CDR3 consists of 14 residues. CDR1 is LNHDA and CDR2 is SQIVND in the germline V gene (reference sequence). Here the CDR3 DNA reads TGTGCCAGTAGTATCCGGGACGGAGACTACGAGCAGTACTTC. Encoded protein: CASSIRDGDYEQYF. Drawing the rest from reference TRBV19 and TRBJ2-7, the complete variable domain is DGGITQSPKYLFRKEGQNVTLSCEQNLNHDAMYWYRQDPGQGLRLIYYSQIVNDFQKGDIAEGYSVSREKKESFPLTVTSAQKNPTAFYLCASSIRDGDYEQYFGPGTRLTVT.

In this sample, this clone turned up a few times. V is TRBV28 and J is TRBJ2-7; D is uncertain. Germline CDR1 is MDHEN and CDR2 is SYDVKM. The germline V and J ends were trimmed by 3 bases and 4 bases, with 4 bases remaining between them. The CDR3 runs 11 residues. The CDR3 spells CASSFAYEQYF. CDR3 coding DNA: TGTGCCAGCAGTTTCGCGTACGAGCAGTACTTC. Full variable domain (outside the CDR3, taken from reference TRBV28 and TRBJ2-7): DVKVTQSSRYLVKRTGEKVFLECVQDMDHENMFWYRQDPGLGLRLIYFSYDVKMKEKGDIPEGYSVSREKKERFSLILESASTNQTSMYLCASSFAYEQYFGPGTRLTVT.